This entry lists 29 T cell receptor beta chains sequenced from one sample in a study of blood T cell repertoires in COVID-19. Libraries were prepared by immunoSEQ multiplex PCR; TCRdb keeps only in-frame clonotypes and omits some of them. The sample records some 150,000 clones, roughly 80% being singletons. Sequencing was done on a sample of peripheral blood. These receptors all stem from an elderly woman with acute or convalescent COVID-19.

The rearrangement links TRBV19 to TRBJ1-2; 7 positions match TRBD1. V lost 3 bases to trimming and J lost 5 bases; unmatched junction nucleotides: 3. CDR1 is LNHDA, CDR2 SQIVND, per germline (reference sequence). The CDR3 is 13 residues long. The CDR3 DNA follows: TGTGCCAGTAGTATCGGGACAGATTATGGCTACACCTTC. Translating it yields CASSIGTDYGYTF.

V is TRBV7-9 and J is TRBJ2-3; TRBD1 matches at 10 bases. Unmatched junction bases numbered 14, after V lost 3 bases and J lost 14 bases. The CDR3 covers 15 residues. Germline CDR1 SEHNR, CDR2 FQNEAQ (reference sequence). The CDR3 coding sequence is TGTGCCAGCAGCTTCTTCCCGAACCGACAGGGGGCGCCGTATTTT. Translation gives CASSFFPNRQGAPYF.

The CDR3 protein is CASSSPGSRRADTQYF. In DNA, the CDR3 is TGTGCCAGCAGCTCCCCGGGGTCTCGTCGGGCAGATACGCAGTATTTT. The V call is TRBV7-3, the J call TRBJ2-3, with D perhaps TRBD2 (5 bases). Trimming removed 4 bases from V and 4 bases from J, with 18 bases in between. The germline V gene encodes CDR1 SGHTA and CDR2 FQGTGA. The length of the CDR3 is 16 residues.

This sequence joins TRBV5-6 and TRBJ1-1, with 8 bases fitting TRBD1. V lost 2 bases and J lost 4; bases outside the gene matches: 13. The CDR3 is 17 amino acids. From germline, CDR1 is SGHDT and CDR2 YYEEEE. The CDR3 is CASSLPGGDKRGTEAFF. CDR3 bases: TGTGCCAGCAGCTTACCAGGGGGCGATAAACGAGGCACTGAAGCTTTCTTT.

This chain connects TRBV12-3 or TRBV12-4 to TRBJ1-4; TRBD1 might be the D (5 bases). Trimming left V 7 bases short and J 7 bases short, with 10 bases between. The CDR3 runs 12 residues. The CDR3 loop reads CASTGGGEKLFF. In nucleotides, the CDR3 is TGTGCCAGCACGGGGGGTGGTGAAAAACTGTTTTTT.

CDR3 nucleotides: TGTGCCTGGAGGGGAATCGGACAGGGGAGGAACACTGAAGCTTTCTTT. Translation gives CAWRGIGQGRNTEAFF. The gene calls are TRBV30 and TRBJ1-1; TRBD1 aligns across 9 bases. From germline, CDR1 is GTSNPN and CDR2 SVGIG (reference sequence). The V gene end was trimmed by 3 bases and the J gene end by 1 base; junction bases not matched to a gene: 9. The CDR3 sequence is 16 residues long. The full variable domain, in which reference TRBV30 and TRBJ1-1 provide the parts outside the CDR3, is SQTIHQWPATLVQPVGSPLSLECTVEGTSNPNLYWYRQAAGRGLQLLFYSVGIGQISSEVPQNLSASRPQDRQFILSSKKLLLSDSGFYLCAWRGIGQGRNTEAFFGQGTRLTVV.

There are a few counts of this clone. The gene calls are TRBV25-1 and TRBJ1-2; 9 nucleotides agree with TRBD1. Looked up from germline, CDR1 is MGHDK and CDR2 is SYGVNS. V shed 4 bases and J 1 base; nucleotides not matched to a gene: 10. The CDR3 runs 17 residues. The CDR3 region has the DNA TGTGCCAGCAGTGGGGGACAGGGCAACCTACATAACTATGGCTACACCTTC. Translation: CASSGGQGNLHNYGYTF.

The chain combines TRBV12-3 or TRBV12-4 with TRBJ2-5, with D perhaps TRBD2 (6 bases). Between the trimmed V and J ends, which lost 3 bases and 4 bases, there was a span of 9 bases. The CDR3 is 13 amino acids. The CDR3 DNA reads as TGTGCCAGCAGTTTGCGGGGCGGAGAGACCCAGTACTTC. Translated, it gives CASSLRGGETQYF.

The V gene is TRBV5-6, the J gene TRBJ1-2; weak D call: TRBD1 (6 bases). Germline loops: CDR1 SGHDT, CDR2 YYEEEE. V was pared by 1 base and J by 4 bases, with 11 bases between. This CDR3 is 14 amino acids long. This CDR3 is CASSLSDRPYGYTF. CDR3 nucleotide sequence: TGTGCCAGCAGCTTGTCGGACAGACCCTATGGCTACACCTTC.

J is TRBJ1-2 and V is TRBV10-2, with TRBD1 matching 7 bases. The CDR3 consists of 13 residues. CDR1 is WSHSY, CDR2 SAAADI, per germline. J was trimmed by 3 bases and V by 4 bases; bases with no gene match: 2. The CDR3 DNA is TGCGCCAGCAGTGGTCAGGGGGACTATGGCTACACCTTC. Its protein is CASSGQGDYGYTF.

The chain joins TRBV10-3 to TRBJ1-1; 8 positions match TRBD1. V lost 5 bases, J lost 4 bases, and 6 bases stayed unmatched. Germline assignment: CDR1 ENHRY and CDR2 SYGVKD. This CDR3 is 14 amino acids long. This CDR3 reads CAISTDRVGTEAFF. CDR3 sequence (DNA): TGTGCCATCAGTACGGACAGGGTTGGCACTGAAGCTTTCTTT.

This clone has a handful of counts. The V and J genes are TRBV10-3 and TRBJ1-1; D is perhaps TRBD1 (5 bases). The ends were cut back, 2 bases at V and 4 bases at J, with 11 bases in the middle. Germline CDR1 is ENHRY and CDR2 is SYGVKD. The CDR3 extends over 14 amino acids. The DNA for the CDR3 is TGTGCCATCAGTGAGCCCGGGGGATTCACTGAAGCTTTCTTT. This gives the protein CAISEPGGFTEAFF.

The chain joins TRBV6-5 to TRBJ1-2; D not resolved. Trimming cost V 2 bases and J 5 bases, with 9 bases left between them. The CDR3 has 13 residues. The V gene's germline CDR1 is MNHEY and CDR2 SVGAGI. The CDR3 DNA sequence: TGTGCCAGCAGTTACGGGCCGGAATATGGCTACACCTTC. This codes for CASSYGPEYGYTF.

The table lists this clone with a few counts. This sequence joins TRBV6-6 and TRBJ1-5; the D is unclear. From germline, CDR1 is MNHNY and CDR2 SVGAGI (reference sequence). This CDR3 contains 12 residues. The V end was cut by 0 bases, the J end by 6 bases, with 3 bases between. The CDR3 reads CASSYSSQPQHF. The DNA of the CDR3 is TGTGCCAGCAGTTACTCGAGTCAGCCCCAGCATTTT.

The V call is TRBV19, the J call TRBJ1-5; D gene uncertain. This CDR3 has 14 amino acids. Trimming removed 3 bases at V and 7 bases at J, with 13 bases between. Per germline, CDR1 LNHDA and CDR2 SQIVND (reference sequence). CDR3 sequence reads: CASSILGGPQPQHF. The CDR3 region has the DNA TGTGCCAGTAGTATTTTGGGAGGACCCCAGCCCCAGCATTTT.

This sequence joins TRBV5-5 and TRBJ2-7; 7 bases line up with TRBD1. The trim removed 3 bases at V and 9 bases at J, leaving 12 bases unmatched. The germline CDR1 and CDR2 sequences are SGHKS and YYEKEE (reference sequence). The CDR3 length is 14 residues. The CDR3 spells CASSSRDSPTTQYF. DNA for the CDR3: TGTGCCAGCAGCTCTCGGGACAGCCCTACGACGCAGTACTTC.

The J gene is TRBJ1-2, the V gene TRBV5-6, with 12 bases identical to TRBD1. Germline-derived CDR1 and CDR2 are SGHDT and YYEEEE. V lost 4 bases and J lost 4; bases outside the gene matches: 8. The CDR3 is 16 residues long. CDR3 bases: TGTGCCAGCAGCCCCGGGACAGGGGGCTTTAGCTATGGCTACACCTTC. Translation: CASSPGTGGFSYGYTF. Full variable domain (remainder filled in from reference TRBV5-6 and TRBJ1-2): DAGVTQSPTHLIKTRGQQVTLRCSPKSGHDTVSWYQQALGQGPQFIFQYYEEEERQRGNFPDRFSGHQFPNYSSELNVNALLLGDSALYLCASSPGTGGFSYGYTFGSGTRLTVV.

The V and J genes are TRBV15 and TRBJ2-2; weak D call: TRBD2 (6 bases). From germline, CDR1 is LNHNV and CDR2 YYDKDF (reference sequence). V was cut by 1 base and J by 7 bases, with 7 bases left in between. The CDR3 spans 13 residues. The CDR3 here is CATSRGGLGELFF. Here the CDR3 DNA reads TGTGCCACCAGCAGAGGGGGACTCGGGGAGCTGTTTTTT.

The chain combines TRBV4-3 with TRBJ1-2, with D uncertain. Germline-derived CDR1 and CDR2 are LGHNA and YSLEER. Trimming cost V 4 bases and J 0 bases, with 21 bases left between them. There are 18 residues in the CDR3. CDR3 region: CASSLSLRAGLANYGYTF. For the CDR3, the DNA is TGCGCCAGCAGCCTAAGTCTCCGAGCTGGTTTAGCTAACTATGGCTACACCTTC.

The chain recombines TRBV7-8 with TRBJ1-1; TRBD1 might be the D (6 bases). The CDR3 consists of 15 residues. Looked up from germline, CDR1 is SGHVS and CDR2 is FQNEAQ. Trimming shortened V by 1 base and J by 4 bases, and 13 bases separated the two germline ends. CDR3 DNA: TGTGCCAGCAGCTTAGAAGGCAGGGGTTCCACTGAAGCTTTCTTT. It codes for CASSLEGRGSTEAFF.

The chain has TRBV18 and TRBJ2-1; possibly TRBD1 for D (6 bases). In germline, CDR1 is KGHSH, CDR2 LQKENI. This CDR3 is built from 15 residues. V was clipped by 3 bases and J by 0 bases, with 9 bases between them. The CDR3 bases are TGTGCCAGCTCACCCGGACAGAGCTCCTACAATGAGCAGTTCTTC. Protein: CASSPGQSSYNEQFF.

The CDR3 nucleotides read TGTGCCAGCAGCTTAAAGGGGTACACTGAAGCTTTCTTT. It encodes CASSLKGYTEAFF. The V and J genes are TRBV7-9 and TRBJ1-1, with D tentatively TRBD1 (5 bases). The CDR3 totals 13 residues. The V gene lost 2 bases and the J gene lost 3 bases, with 7 bases spanning the gap. Germline CDR1 and CDR2: SEHNR and FQNEAQ (reference sequence).

This rearrangement joins TRBV14 to TRBJ1-2; 7 positions agree with TRBD1. The germline V gene encodes CDR1 SGHDN and CDR2 FVKESK. The CDR3 has 14 amino acids. The ends lost 5 bases at V and 4 bases at J; junction bases unmatched: 7. The CDR3 protein is CASSYRQGPYGYTF. The CDR3 nucleotides read TGTGCCAGCAGCTACCGACAGGGTCCCTATGGCTACACCTTC.

The chain links TRBV7-9 to TRBJ2-7, with a tentative D call TRBD2 (5 bases). The CDR3 covers 13 residues. Trimming shortened V by 5 bases and J by 2 bases, and 10 bases separated the two germline ends. From germline, CDR1 is SEHNR and CDR2 FQNEAQ (reference sequence). CDR3 residues: CASSQDGTYEQYF. For the CDR3, the DNA is TGTGCCAGCAGCCAGGACGGGACCTACGAGCAGTACTTC.

J is TRBJ1-6 and V is TRBV19, with 7 bases identical to TRBD1. Looked up from germline, CDR1 is LNHDA and CDR2 is SQIVND (reference sequence). J gave up 9 bases and V 4 bases, and 9 bases lay outside the gene matches. The CDR3 is 15 residues long. CDR3 in DNA: TGTGCCAGTAGTACAGGACAGGCCCTTAGTTCACCCCTCCACTTT. It is translated as CASSTGQALSSPLHF. The whole variable domain, filled in from reference TRBV19 and TRBJ1-6, reads DGGITQSPKYLFRKEGQNVTLSCEQNLNHDAMYWYRQDPGQGLRLIYYSQIVNDFQKGDIAEGYSVSREKKESFPLTVTSAQKNPTAFYLCASSTGQALSSPLHFGNGTRLTVT.

The DNA of the CDR3 is TGTGCCACCAGTGATTTGCTTAGGACAGGGACCAACACTGAAGCTTTCTTT. This encodes CATSDLLRTGTNTEAFF. This sequence joins TRBV24-1 and TRBJ1-1, with 8 bases lining up with TRBD1. The CDR3 extends over 17 amino acids. The V gene's germline CDR1 is KGHDR and CDR2 SFDVKD. V lost 0 bases, J lost 2 bases, and 7 bases stayed unmatched.

The J gene is TRBJ1-4, the V gene TRBV4-1; tentatively, D is TRBD1 (5 bases). The ends were cut back, 2 bases at V and 4 bases at J, with 17 bases in the middle. From germline, CDR1 is MGHRA and CDR2 YSYEKL. The CDR3 covers 17 residues. The CDR3 loop is CASSQWSAPQGNEKLFF. The CDR3 region has the DNA TGCGCCAGCAGCCAATGGTCGGCCCCTCAGGGTAATGAAAAACTGTTTTTT.

The rearrangement joins TRBV5-1 to TRBJ2-1; 13 nucleotides agree with TRBD2. After removal of 3 bases from V and 7 bases from J, the junction contained 4 bases not matched to a gene. Germline loops: CDR1 SGHRS, CDR2 YFSETQ. The CDR3 contains 15 residues. This chain's CDR3 is CASSSGTSGVNEQFF. The CDR3 DNA follows: TGCGCCAGCAGCTCCGGGACTAGCGGGGTTAATGAGCAGTTCTTC. Filled out from reference TRBV5-1 and TRBJ2-1, the complete variable domain reads KAGVTQTPRYLIKTRGQQVTLSCSPISGHRSVSWYQQTPGQGLQFLFEYFSETQRNKGNFPGRFSGRQFSNSRSEMNVSTLELGDSALYLCASSSGTSGVNEQFFGPGTRLTVL.

The chain has TRBV6-5 and TRBJ1-2, with 8 bases fitting TRBD1. The CDR3 contains 15 residues. Per germline, CDR1 MNHEY and CDR2 SVGAGI. V lost 5 bases and J lost 7; bases outside the gene matches: 12. Here the CDR3 reads CASSRGQGGHSGYTF. CDR3 in DNA: TGTGCCAGCAGTCGAGGACAGGGTGGGCACAGTGGCTACACCTTC.